The source of this TCR beta chain is a study of T cell clonotyping in hematopoietic cell transplantation (dated by TCRdb to 2020 to 2022). Some background on the complete study: Recipient samples taken before transplant were collected after cytoreduction. Recruitment of patients was conducted between 2015 and January 2017, and follow-up was continued until late 2020 or death. In the study, 135 blood samples were gathered from some 32 consecutive transplant recipients and their related donors. The investigation overall reported the following: Donor and pretransplant recipient Inverse Simpson Index values predicted broader posttransplant TCR repertoire diversity. A decrease in recipient TCR diversity was observed after transplant, and a progressive increase in pathologically expanded clonotypes was seen from day 30 to day 180. Only a small fraction of recipient repertoires overlapped donor repertoires, with over 95% appearing de novo at the given depth. The sample size was limited and the cells went unsorted, which meant the CD4 and CD8 repertoire contributions could not be told apart.

As for this clone: Its antigen is unknown. One base away there is no much larger clone; base qualities are not given.

V loses 1 base, J loses 0 bases, and the germline ends lie 4 bases apart. The germline V gene (reference sequence) supplies CDR1 GTSNPN and CDR2 SVGIG. The CDR3 numbers 14 residues from cysteine through phenylalanine. Only the CDR3 DNA is retained, 42 bases long and in frame from the first base. With the immunoSEQ assay, which is a bias-controlled multiplex PCR relying on V- and J-specific primers, TCR beta CDR3 regions were amplified from genomic DNA. A second PCR step added a proprietary barcode and Illumina adapter sequences to the CDR3 amplicons. An Illumina MiSeq instrument was used for sequencing of the CDR3 libraries. In the original analysis: Export and quality control were done with immunoSEQ Analyzer 3.0, while downstream analyses used R Bioconductor and Immunarch. Only productive rearrangements in the normalized downsampled data set went into calculating the repertoire metrics. In the normalized cohort, a clonotype counted as pathologically expanded if the clonotype was larger than 5 templates. Repertoire diversity was measured with the Inverse Simpson Index. To capture all clonotypes, the CMV-specificity analyses were run on the non-normalized data set. TCRdb's version of the immuneACCESS table is confined to in-frame rearrangements and falls short of the full clone set. An unresolved V gene accounts for under half of the shortfall where checked; the remainder is of unknown origin. V and J calls and clone size are as listed in that table; D and trimming were resolved from the DNA. The table for this sample lists some 13,000 clones; approximately 80% of them were counted only once. The top ten hold 16% of the sample.

According to the study, the label for this sample's time point signals: recipient sample about 28 days before transplant, after cytoreduction. Blood samples were obtained from recipients approximately 28 days before transplant and at days 30, 100 and 180 after transplant. Using Nuclei Lysis Solution, genomic DNA was extracted from unfractionated peripheral blood mononuclear cells that were either fresh or cryopreserved. The TCR originated in a man between 60 and 75 years old with acute myeloid leukemia. Some clones in this sample may be carry-over from other donors' samples. The material sequenced was peripheral blood mononuclear cells, taken before stem cell transplant. The chain is made from TRBV30 and TRBJ2-6; the D gene identity is not certain. This receptor has the CDR3 CAWSGLSGANVLTF. The nucleotide sequence is given as TGTGCCTGGAGTGGACTCTCTGGGGCCAACGTCCTGACTTTC.